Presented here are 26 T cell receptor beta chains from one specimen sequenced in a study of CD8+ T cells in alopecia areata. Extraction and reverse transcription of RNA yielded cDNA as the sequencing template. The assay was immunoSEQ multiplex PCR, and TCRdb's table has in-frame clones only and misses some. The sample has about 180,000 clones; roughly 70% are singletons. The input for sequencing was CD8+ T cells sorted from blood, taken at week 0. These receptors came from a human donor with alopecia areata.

CDR3 amino acids: CASSLPTPAILETQYF. The CDR3 DNA reads as TGTGCCAGCAGCTTGCCAACCCCGGCCATCCTAGAGACCCAGTACTTC. The rearrangement uses TRBV7-9 and TRBJ2-5; D remains unclear. Trimming left V 3 bases short and J 4 bases short, with 18 bases between. There are 16 residues in the CDR3. CDR1 SEHNR and CDR2 FQNEAQ come from the germline V gene (reference sequence).

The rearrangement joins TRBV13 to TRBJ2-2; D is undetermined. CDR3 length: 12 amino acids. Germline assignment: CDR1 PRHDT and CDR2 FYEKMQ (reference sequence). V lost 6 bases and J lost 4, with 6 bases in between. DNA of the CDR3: TGTGCCAGCAGGGAGAGCACCGGGGAGCTGTTTTTT. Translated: CASRESTGELFF.

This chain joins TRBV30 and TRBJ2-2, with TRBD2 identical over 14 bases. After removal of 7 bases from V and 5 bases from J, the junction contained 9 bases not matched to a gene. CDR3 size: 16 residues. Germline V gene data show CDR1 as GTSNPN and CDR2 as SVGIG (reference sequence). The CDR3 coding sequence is TGTGCCTTGGAAGGACTAGCGGGGGGACGGACCGGGGAGCTGTTTTTT. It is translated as CALEGLAGGRTGELFF.

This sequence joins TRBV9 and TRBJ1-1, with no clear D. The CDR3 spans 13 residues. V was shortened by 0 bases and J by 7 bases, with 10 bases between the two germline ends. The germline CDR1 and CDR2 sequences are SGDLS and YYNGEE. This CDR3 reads CASSVVALNEAFF. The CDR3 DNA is TGTGCCAGCAGCGTAGTCGCTTTGAATGAAGCTTTCTTT.

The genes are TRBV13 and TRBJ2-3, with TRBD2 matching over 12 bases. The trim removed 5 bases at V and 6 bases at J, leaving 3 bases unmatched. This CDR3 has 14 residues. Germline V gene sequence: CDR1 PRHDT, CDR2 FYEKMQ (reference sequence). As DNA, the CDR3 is TGTGCCAGCAGCCCTGGGACTAGCGGGGATACGCAGTATTTT. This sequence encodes CASSPGTSGDTQYF.

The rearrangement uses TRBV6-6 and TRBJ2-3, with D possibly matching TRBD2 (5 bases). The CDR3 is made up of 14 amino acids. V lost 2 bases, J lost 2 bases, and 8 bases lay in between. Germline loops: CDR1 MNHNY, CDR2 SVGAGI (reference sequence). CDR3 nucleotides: TGTGCCAGCAGTTACCGACGGGACACAGATACGCAGTATTTT. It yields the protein CASSYRRDTDTQYF.

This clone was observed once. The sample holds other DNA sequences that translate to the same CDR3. This chain's CDR3 is CASSYSTGELFF. The CDR3 coding sequence is TGTGCCAGCAGTTACTCTACAGGGGAGCTGTTTTTT. The chain carries TRBV6-5 and TRBJ2-2; D call uncertain. The CDR3 is 12 residues long. V lost 0 bases to trimming and J lost 8 bases, with 4 bases between them. From germline, CDR1 is MNHEY and CDR2 SVGAGI.

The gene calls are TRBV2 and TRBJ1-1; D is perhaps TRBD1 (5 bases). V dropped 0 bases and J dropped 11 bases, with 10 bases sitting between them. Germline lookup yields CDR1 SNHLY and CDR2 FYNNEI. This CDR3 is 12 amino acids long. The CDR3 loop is CASSEATATAFF. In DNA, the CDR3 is TGTGCCAGCAGTGAAGCGACAGCCACGGCTTTCTTT.

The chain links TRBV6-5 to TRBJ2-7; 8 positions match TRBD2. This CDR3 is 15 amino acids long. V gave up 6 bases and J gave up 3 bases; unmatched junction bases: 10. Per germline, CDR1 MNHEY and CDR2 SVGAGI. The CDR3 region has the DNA TGTGCCAGCAGCCACACAGCGGGGGCGGGCTACGAGCAGTACTTC. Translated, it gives CASSHTAGAGYEQYF.

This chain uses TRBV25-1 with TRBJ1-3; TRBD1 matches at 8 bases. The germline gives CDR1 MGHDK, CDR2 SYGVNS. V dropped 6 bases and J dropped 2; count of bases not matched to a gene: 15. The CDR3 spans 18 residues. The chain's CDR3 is CASRDLGTGGSTGNTIYF. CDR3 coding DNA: TGTGCCAGCAGGGATCTCGGCACAGGGGGATCAACTGGAAACACCATATATTTT. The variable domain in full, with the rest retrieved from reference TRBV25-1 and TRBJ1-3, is EADIYQTPRYLVIGTGKKITLECSQTMGHDKMYWYQQDPGMELHLIHYSYGVNSTEKGDLSSESTVSRIRTEHFPLTLESARPSHTSQYLCASRDLGTGGSTGNTIYFGEGSWLTVV.

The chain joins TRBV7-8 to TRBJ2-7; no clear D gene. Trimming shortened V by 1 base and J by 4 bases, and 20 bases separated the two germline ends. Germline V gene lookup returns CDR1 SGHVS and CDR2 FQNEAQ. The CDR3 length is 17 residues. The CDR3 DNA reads TGTGCCAGCAGCTTAGTGTCCGGAGAAGTAGGTGGGTACGAGCAGTACTTC. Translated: CASSLVSGEVGGYEQYF.

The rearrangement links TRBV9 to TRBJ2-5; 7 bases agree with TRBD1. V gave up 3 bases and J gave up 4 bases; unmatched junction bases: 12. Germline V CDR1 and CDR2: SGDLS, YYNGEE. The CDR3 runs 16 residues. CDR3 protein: CASSARPDRSLETQYF. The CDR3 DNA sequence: TGTGCCAGCAGCGCCCGCCCGGACAGGAGCTTAGAGACCCAGTACTTC. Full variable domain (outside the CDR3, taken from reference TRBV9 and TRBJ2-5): DSGVTQTPKHLITATGQRVTLRCSPRSGDLSVYWYQQSLDQGLQFLIQYYNGEERAKGNILERFSAQQFPDLHSELNLSSLELGDSALYFCASSARPDRSLETQYFGPGTRLLVL.

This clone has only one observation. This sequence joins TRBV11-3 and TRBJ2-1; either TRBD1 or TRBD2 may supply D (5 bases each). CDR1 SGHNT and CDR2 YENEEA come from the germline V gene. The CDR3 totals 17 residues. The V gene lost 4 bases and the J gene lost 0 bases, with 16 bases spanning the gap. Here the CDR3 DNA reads TGTGCCAGCAGCTCACCTACCTGGGGGATCTCCTACAATGAGCAGTTCTTC. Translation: CASSSPTWGISYNEQFF.

The CDR3, as DNA: TGCGCCAGCAGCCAAGATCGTTGGGGGTACGGGGTCAAAAACATTCAGTACTTC. Protein product: CASSQDRWGYGVKNIQYF. V is TRBV4-1 and J is TRBJ2-4, with D perhaps TRBD1 or TRBD2 (5 bases each). CDR3 length: 18 residues. Trimming shortened V by 0 bases and J by 3 bases, and 18 bases separated the two germline ends. Per the germline V gene, CDR1 is MGHRA and CDR2 is YSYEKL.

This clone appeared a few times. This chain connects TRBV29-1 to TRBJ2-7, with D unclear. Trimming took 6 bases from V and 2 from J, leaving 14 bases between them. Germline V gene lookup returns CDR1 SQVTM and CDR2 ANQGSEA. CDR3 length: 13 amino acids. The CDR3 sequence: CSVHQDGTYEQYF. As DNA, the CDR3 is TGCAGCGTCCACCAGGACGGAACCTACGAGCAGTACTTC.

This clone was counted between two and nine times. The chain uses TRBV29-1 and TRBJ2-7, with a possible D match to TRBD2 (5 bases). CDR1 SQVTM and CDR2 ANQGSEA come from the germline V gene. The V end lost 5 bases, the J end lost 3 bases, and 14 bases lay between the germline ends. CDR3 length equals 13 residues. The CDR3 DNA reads TGCAGCGTTCATGAGGGTAAGAGCTACGAGCAGTACTTC. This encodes CSVHEGKSYEQYF.

DNA for the CDR3: TGTGCCAGCAGTAGCTTAACAGGGGACGCTCGGCAGTACTTC. As protein: CASSSLTGDARQYF. The gene calls are TRBV27 and TRBJ2-7; 7 bases map to TRBD1. The CDR3 length is 14 residues. Germline V gene lookup returns CDR1 MNHEY and CDR2 SMNVEV (reference sequence). V lost 5 bases to trimming and J lost 9 bases; unmatched junction nucleotides: 13.

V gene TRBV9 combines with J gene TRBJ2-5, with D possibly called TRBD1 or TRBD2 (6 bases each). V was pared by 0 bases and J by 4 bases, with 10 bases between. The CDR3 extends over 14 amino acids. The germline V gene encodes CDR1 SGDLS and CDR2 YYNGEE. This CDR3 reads CASSVGGARETQYF. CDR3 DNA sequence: TGTGCCAGCAGCGTAGGGGGGGCGCGAGAGACCCAGTACTTC.

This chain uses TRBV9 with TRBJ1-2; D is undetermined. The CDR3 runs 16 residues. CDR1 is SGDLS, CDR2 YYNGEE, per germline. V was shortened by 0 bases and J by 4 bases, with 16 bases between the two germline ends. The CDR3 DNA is TGTGCCAGCAGCGTAGTACGGGAGCGAGAGGGCTATGGCTACACCTTC. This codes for CASSVVREREGYGYTF.

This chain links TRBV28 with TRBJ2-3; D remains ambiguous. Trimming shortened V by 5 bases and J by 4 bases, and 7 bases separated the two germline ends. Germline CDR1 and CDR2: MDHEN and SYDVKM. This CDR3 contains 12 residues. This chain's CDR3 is CASSVQSDTQYF. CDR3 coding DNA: TGTGCCAGCAGTGTCCAGTCAGATACGCAGTATTTT.

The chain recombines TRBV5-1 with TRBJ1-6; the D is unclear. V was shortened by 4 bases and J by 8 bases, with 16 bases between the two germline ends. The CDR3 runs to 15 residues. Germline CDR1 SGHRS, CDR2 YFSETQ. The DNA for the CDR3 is TGCGCCAGCAGCAGAGACTCCGGTGGGGATTCACCCCTCCACTTT. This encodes CASSRDSGGDSPLHF.

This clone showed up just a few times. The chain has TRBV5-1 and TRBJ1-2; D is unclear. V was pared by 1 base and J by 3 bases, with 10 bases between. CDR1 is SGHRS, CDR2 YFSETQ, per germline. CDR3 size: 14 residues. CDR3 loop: CASSLLHLDYGYTF. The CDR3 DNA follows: TGCGCCAGCAGCTTGCTACATCTGGACTATGGCTACACCTTC.

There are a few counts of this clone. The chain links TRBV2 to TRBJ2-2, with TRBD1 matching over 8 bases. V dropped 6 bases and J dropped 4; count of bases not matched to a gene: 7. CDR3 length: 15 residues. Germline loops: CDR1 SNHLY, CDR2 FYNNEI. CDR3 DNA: TGTGCCAGCAGACCGACAGGGGACTCCACCGGGGAGCTGTTTTTT. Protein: CASRPTGDSTGELFF.

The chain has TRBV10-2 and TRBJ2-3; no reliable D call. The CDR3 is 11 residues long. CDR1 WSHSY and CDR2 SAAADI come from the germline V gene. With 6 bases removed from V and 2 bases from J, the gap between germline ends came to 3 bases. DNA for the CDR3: TGCGCCAGCAGCGACACAGATACGCAGTATTTT. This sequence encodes CASSDTDTQYF.

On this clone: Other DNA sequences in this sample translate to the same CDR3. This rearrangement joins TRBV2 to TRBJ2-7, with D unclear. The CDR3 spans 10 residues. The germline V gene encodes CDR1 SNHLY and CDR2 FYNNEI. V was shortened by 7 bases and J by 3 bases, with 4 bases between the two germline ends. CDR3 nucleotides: TGTGCCAGCAAGGGCTACGAGCAGTACTTC. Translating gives CASKGYEQYF.

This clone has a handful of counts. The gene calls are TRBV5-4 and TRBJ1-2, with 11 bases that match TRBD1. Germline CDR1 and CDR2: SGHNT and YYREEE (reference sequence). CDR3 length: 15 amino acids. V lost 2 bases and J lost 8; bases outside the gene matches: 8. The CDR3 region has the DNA TGTGCCAGCAGCTTTCCGGGGACAGGGGGAAACGGCTACACCTTC. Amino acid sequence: CASSFPGTGGNGYTF.